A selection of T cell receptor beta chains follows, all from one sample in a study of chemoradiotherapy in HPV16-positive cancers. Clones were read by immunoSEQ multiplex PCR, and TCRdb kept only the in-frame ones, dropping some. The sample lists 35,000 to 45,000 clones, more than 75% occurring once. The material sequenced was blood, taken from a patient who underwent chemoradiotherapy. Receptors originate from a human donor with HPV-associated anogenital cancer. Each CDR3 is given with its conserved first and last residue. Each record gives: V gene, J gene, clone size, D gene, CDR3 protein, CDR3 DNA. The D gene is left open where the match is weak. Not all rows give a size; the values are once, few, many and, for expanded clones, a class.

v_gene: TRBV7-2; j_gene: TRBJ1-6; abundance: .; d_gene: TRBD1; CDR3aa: CASRPYSGTGNSPLHF; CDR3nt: TGTGCCAGCAGACCTTACTCCGGGACAGGGAATTCACCCCTCCACTTT
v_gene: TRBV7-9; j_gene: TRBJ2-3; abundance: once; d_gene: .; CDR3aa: CASSYPDRGDTQYF; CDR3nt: TGTGCCAGCAGCTACCCGGACCGTGGAGATACGCAGTATTTT
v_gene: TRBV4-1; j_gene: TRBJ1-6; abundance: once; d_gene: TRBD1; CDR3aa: CASSQGTGLAISPLHF; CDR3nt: TGCGCCAGCAGCCAAGGGACAGGGTTAGCCATTTCACCCCTCCACTTT
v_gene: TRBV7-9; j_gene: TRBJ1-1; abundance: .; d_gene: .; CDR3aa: CASGAGTEAFF; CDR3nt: TGTGCCAGCGGGGCAGGGACTGAAGCTTTCTTT
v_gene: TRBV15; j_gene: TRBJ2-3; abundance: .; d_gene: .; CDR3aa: CATSRGAGAHTDTQYF; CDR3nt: TGTGCCACCAGCAGAGGGGCAGGGGCCCACACAGATACGCAGTATTTT
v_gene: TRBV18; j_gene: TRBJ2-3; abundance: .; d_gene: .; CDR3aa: CASSIGRTDTQYF; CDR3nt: TGTGCCAGCTCAATTGGGCGCACAGATACGCAGTATTTT
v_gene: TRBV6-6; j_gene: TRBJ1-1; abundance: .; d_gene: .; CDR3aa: CASSYSQGGDTEAFF; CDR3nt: TGTGCCAGCAGTTACTCACAGGGAGGGGACACTGAAGCTTTCTTT
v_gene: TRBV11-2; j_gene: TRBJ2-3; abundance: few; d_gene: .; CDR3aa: CASSLGYDTQYF; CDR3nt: TGTGCCAGCAGCTTAGGCTACGATACGCAGTATTTT
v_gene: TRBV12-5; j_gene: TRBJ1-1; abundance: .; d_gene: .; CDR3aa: CASGLVHQGTEAFF; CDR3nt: TGTGCTAGTGGTTTGGTACACCAGGGCACTGAAGCTTTCTTT
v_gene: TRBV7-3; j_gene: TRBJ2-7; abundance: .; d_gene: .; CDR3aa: CASSAGGGYEQYF; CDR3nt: TGTGCCAGCAGCGCCGGAGGGGGCTACGAGCAGTACTTC
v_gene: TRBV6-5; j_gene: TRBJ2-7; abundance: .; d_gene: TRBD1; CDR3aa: CASSGDSSYEQYF; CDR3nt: TGTGCCAGCAGCGGGGACAGCTCCTACGAGCAGTACTTC
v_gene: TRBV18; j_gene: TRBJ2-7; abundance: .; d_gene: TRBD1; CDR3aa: CASSPPIGQGIPYEQYF; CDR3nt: TGTGCCAGCTCACCACCGATCGGACAGGGAATCCCCTACGAGCAGTACTTC
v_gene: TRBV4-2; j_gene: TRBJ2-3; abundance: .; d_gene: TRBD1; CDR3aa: CASSQAGGSTDTQYF; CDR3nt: TGTGCCAGCAGCCAAGCAGGGGGTTCTACAGATACGCAGTATTTT
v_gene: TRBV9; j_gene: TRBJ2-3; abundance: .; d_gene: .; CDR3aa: CASSAGLGTDTQYF; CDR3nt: TGTGCCAGCAGCGCGGGGTTAGGGACAGATACGCAGTATTTT
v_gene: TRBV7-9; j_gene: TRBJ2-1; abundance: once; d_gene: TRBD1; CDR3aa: CASTFRTGTDEQFF; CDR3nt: TGTGCCAGCACCTTCCGGACAGGGACGGATGAGCAGTTCTTC
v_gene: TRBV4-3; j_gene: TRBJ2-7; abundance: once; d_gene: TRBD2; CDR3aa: CASSQGGNSGAYEQYF; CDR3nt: TGCGCCAGCAGCCAAGGCGGAAATAGCGGGGCCTACGAGCAGTACTTC
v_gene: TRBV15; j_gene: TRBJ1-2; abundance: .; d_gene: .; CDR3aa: CATSTYQGYTF; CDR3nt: TGTGCCACCAGCACTTACCAGGGGTACACCTTC
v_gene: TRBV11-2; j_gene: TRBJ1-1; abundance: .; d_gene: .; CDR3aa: CASSLRGTEAFF; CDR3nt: TGTGCCAGCAGCTTACGGGGGACTGAAGCTTTCTTT
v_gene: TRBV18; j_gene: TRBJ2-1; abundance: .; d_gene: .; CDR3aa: CASSLLDSGDEQFF; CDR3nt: TGTGCCAGCTCACTACTAGACAGCGGCGATGAGCAGTTCTTC
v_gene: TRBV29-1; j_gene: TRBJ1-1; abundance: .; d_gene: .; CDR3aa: CSVEEGRTEAFF; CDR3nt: TGCAGCGTTGAGGAGGGGAGGACTGAAGCTTTCTTT
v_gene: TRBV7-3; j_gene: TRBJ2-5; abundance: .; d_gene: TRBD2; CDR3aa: CASSSHGTSGGETQYF; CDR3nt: TGTGCCAGCAGCTCCCACGGGACTAGCGGGGGTGAGACCCAGTACTTC
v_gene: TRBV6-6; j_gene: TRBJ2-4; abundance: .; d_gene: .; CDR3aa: CASLIQGSGIQYF; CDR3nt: TGTGCCAGCCTCATACAGGGCAGCGGCATTCAGTACTTC
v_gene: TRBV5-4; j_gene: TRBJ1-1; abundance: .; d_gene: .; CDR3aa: CASSLRTGNTEAFF; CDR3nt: TGTGCCAGCAGCTTGAGAACAGGGAATACTGAAGCTTTCTTT
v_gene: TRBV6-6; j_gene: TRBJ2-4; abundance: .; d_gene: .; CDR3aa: CASSHQGKGNIQYF; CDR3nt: TGTGCCAGCAGTCACCAGGGGAAAGGAAACATTCAGTACTTC
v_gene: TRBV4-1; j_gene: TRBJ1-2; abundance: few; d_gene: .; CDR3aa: CASSQDHLGQLYYGYTF; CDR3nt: TGCGCCAGCAGCCAAGATCATCTCGGGCAGCTCTACTATGGCTACACCTTC
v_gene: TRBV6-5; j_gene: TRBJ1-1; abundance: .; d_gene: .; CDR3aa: CASSGTDSNTEAFF; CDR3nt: TGTGCCAGCAGTGGTACAGATTCAAACACTGAAGCTTTCTTT
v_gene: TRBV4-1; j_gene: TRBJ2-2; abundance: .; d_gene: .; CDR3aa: CASTQEEGLGELFF; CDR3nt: TGCGCCAGCACCCAAGAAGAGGGGCTCGGGGAGCTGTTTTTT
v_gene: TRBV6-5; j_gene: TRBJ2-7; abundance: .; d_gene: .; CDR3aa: CASSYQESTIYEQYF; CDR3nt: TGTGCCAGCAGTTATCAGGAATCAACTATCTACGAGCAGTACTTC
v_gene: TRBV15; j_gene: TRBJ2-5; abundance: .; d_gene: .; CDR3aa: CATSWAGNKRETQYF; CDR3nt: TGTGCCACCAGTTGGGCAGGGAATAAGAGGGAGACCCAGTACTTC
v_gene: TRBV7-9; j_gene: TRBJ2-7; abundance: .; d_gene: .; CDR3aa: CATQLGGEYEQYF; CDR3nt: TGTGCCACCCAATTAGGGGGGGAATACGAGCAGTACTTC
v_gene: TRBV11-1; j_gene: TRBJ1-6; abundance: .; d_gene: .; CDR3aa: CASSLAGGGPWDSPLHF; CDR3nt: TGTGCCAGCAGCTTAGCCGGCGGGGGGCCCTGGGATTCACCCCTCCACTTT
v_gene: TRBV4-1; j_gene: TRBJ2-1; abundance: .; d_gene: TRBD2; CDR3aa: CASSQLAGFPNEQFF; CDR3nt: TGCGCCAGCAGCCAACTAGCGGGGTTCCCCAATGAGCAGTTCTTC
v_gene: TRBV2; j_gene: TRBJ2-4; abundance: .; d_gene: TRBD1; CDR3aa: CASSEALGQGVAKNIQYF; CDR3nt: TGTGCCAGCAGTGAAGCGCTGGGGCAGGGGGTAGCCAAAAACATTCAGTACTTC
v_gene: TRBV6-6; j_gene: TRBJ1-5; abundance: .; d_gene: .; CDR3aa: CASSYPPEPQHF; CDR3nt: TGTGCCAGCAGTTACCCCCCAGAGCCCCAGCATTTT
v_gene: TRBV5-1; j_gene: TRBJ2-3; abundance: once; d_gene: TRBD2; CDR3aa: CASSLYSGGPSTDTQYF; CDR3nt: TGCGCCAGCAGCTTGTATAGCGGGGGGCCTAGCACAGATACGCAGTATTTT
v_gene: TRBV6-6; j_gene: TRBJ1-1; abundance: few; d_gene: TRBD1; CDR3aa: CASSYSGQPSSTEAFF; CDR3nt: TGTGCCAGCAGTTACTCGGGACAGCCTTCCAGCACTGAAGCTTTCTTT
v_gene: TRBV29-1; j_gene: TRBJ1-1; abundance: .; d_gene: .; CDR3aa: CSVRKWKDTEAFF; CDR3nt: TGCAGCGTCCGCAAGTGGAAGGACACTGAAGCTTTCTTT
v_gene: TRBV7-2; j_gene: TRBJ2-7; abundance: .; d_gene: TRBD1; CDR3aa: CASSLSGTEIYEQYF; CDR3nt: TGTGCCAGCAGCTTGTCCGGGACAGAAATTTACGAGCAGTACTTC
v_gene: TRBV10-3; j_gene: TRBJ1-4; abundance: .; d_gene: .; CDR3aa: CAISGGRDEKLFF; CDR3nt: TGTGCCATCAGTGGAGGGAGGGATGAAAAACTGTTTTTT